Following are 17 T cell receptor beta chains from one sample sequenced in a study of blood T cell repertoires in COVID-19. The assay was immunoSEQ multiplex PCR, and TCRdb's table has in-frame clones only and misses some. The table includes a few hundred thousand clones, 84% detected once. Sequencing input: peripheral blood. Receptors originate from a human donor in a cohort sampled during active COVID-19.

The DNA of the CDR3 is TGCGCCAGCAGCTTGCCCGGACTAGCGGGAGGCAATGAGCAGTTCTTC. This encodes CASSLPGLAGGNEQFF. This chain links TRBV5-1 with TRBJ2-1; 14 bases are a match to TRBD2. The CDR3 has 16 amino acids. The ends lost 1 base at V and 6 bases at J; junction bases unmatched: 3. Germline V CDR1 and CDR2: SGHRS, YFSETQ.

V usage is TRBV7-6 and J usage is TRBJ1-6; D not resolved. CDR1 is SGHVS, CDR2 FNYEAQ, per germline. The V end lost 1 base, the J end lost 4 bases, and 8 bases lay between the germline ends. The CDR3 spans 15 residues. Here the CDR3 reads CASSLGSTYNSPLHF. CDR3 DNA sequence: TGTGCCAGCAGCTTAGGTAGTACTTATAATTCACCCCTCCACTTT. Full variable domain (missing parts from reference TRBV7-6 and TRBJ1-6): GAGVSQSPRYKVTKRGQDVALRCDPISGHVSLYWYRQALGQGPEFLTYFNYEAQQDKSGLPNDRFSAERPEGSISTLTIQRTEQRDSAMYRCASSLGSTYNSPLHFGNGTRLTVT.

The chain uses TRBV7-9 and TRBJ1-1; maybe TRBD1 (6 bases). Trimming left V 5 bases short and J 4 bases short, with 17 bases between. The germline CDR1 and CDR2 sequences are SEHNR and FQNEAQ (reference sequence). This CDR3 is 15 amino acids long. The CDR3 nucleotides are TGTGCCAGCAGCCCCAGTACAGGGAGAGGCACTGAAGCTTTCTTT. Its translation: CASSPSTGRGTEAFF.

J is TRBJ2-5 and V is TRBV5-1, with D uncertain. CDR1 is SGHRS, CDR2 YFSETQ, per germline. V was clipped by 2 bases and J by 2 bases, with 7 bases between them. The CDR3 is 13 amino acids. The CDR3 protein is CASSFTVQETQYF. CDR3 sequence (DNA): TGCGCCAGCAGCTTCACAGTACAAGAGACCCAGTACTTC.

This clone has a handful of counts. The V and J genes are TRBV27 and TRBJ2-4, with 14 positions matching TRBD2. The CDR3 runs 18 residues. Germline V gene data show CDR1 as MNHEY and CDR2 as SMNVEV (reference sequence). Losses at the gene ends were 8 bases for V and 0 bases for J; bases not matched to a gene: 9. CDR3 sequence (DNA): TGTGCCAGCTCTCGGACTAGCGGGAGGAATTTAGCCAAAAACATTCAGTACTTC. It is translated as CASSRTSGRNLAKNIQYF.

The chain uses TRBV12-5 and TRBJ1-4; no clear D gene. Per germline, CDR1 LGHNT and CDR2 FRNRAP. This CDR3 is built from 14 residues. V lost 4 bases and J 8 bases, leaving 14 bases between the germline ends. CDR3 protein: CASGWQRLHEKLFF. Written as DNA, the CDR3 is TGTGCTAGTGGTTGGCAAAGACTTCACGAAAAACTGTTTTTT.

This clone has only a few counts. The chain joins TRBV2 to TRBJ2-2; 8 bases agree with TRBD2. CDR3 length: 17 amino acids. V lost 2 bases, J lost 3 bases, and 8 bases stayed unmatched. CDR1 SNHLY and CDR2 FYNNEI come from the germline V gene. This CDR3 is CASSEFLSGTYTGELFF. Here the CDR3 DNA reads TGTGCCAGCAGTGAATTTCTTAGCGGGACATACACCGGGGAGCTGTTTTTT.

This clone was recorded only once. The rearrangement uses TRBV7-2 and TRBJ2-1; the match to TRBD2 covers 10 bases. The CDR3 has 16 amino acids. Per the germline V gene, CDR1 is SGHTA and CDR2 is FQGNSA. With 6 bases clipped from V and 4 bases from J, the junction kept 9 bases outside the gene matches. DNA of the CDR3: TGTGCCAGCAGTCTTTCGTCTAGCGGGAGTTACAATGAGCAGTTCTTC. It codes for CASSLSSSGSYNEQFF.

This rearrangement joins TRBV19 to TRBJ1-1; tentative D call: TRBD1 (5 bases). The CDR3 spans 15 residues. In germline, CDR1 is LNHDA, CDR2 SQIVND (reference sequence). Trimming took 4 bases from V and 1 from J, leaving 13 bases between them. The CDR3 here is CASSTIQGWNTEAFF. The CDR3 nucleotides are TGTGCCAGTAGTACAATCCAGGGATGGAACACTGAAGCTTTCTTT. The variable domain in full, with the rest retrieved from reference TRBV19 and TRBJ1-1, is DGGITQSPKYLFRKEGQNVTLSCEQNLNHDAMYWYRQDPGQGLRLIYYSQIVNDFQKGDIAEGYSVSREKKESFPLTVTSAQKNPTAFYLCASSTIQGWNTEAFFGQGTRLTVV.

A word on this clone: Other nucleotide sequences in the sample specify the same CDR3. The chain has TRBV18 and TRBJ2-1; maybe TRBD1 (6 bases). Germline CDR1 and CDR2: KGHSH and LQKENI. The CDR3 is 12 amino acids. The V and J ends lost 6 bases and 8 bases respectively, with 11 bases between them. CDR3 residues: CASSPNRDEQFF. The CDR3 DNA is TGTGCCAGCTCGCCCAACAGGGATGAGCAGTTCTTC.

The J gene is TRBJ2-3, the V gene TRBV7-3; 9 nucleotides agree with TRBD2. CDR1 and CDR2 (germline): SGHTA, FQGTGA. This CDR3 comprises 13 residues. V lost 6 bases to trimming and J lost 5 bases; unmatched junction nucleotides: 3. The CDR3 reads CASSVAGVDTQYF. In DNA form, the CDR3 reads TGTGCCAGCAGTGTAGCGGGAGTAGATACGCAGTATTTT.

The J gene is TRBJ1-1, the V gene TRBV4-3; 10 nucleotides match TRBD1. The germline V gene encodes CDR1 LGHNA and CDR2 YSLEER. The V and J ends lost 4 bases and 1 base, in that order; junction bases with no gene match: 12. The CDR3 contains 18 residues. CDR3 in amino acids: CASSRDATGGPQNTEAFF. For the CDR3, the DNA is TGCGCCAGCAGCCGTGATGCGACAGGGGGCCCCCAGAACACTGAAGCTTTCTTT.

This clone is labeled as large. This rearrangement joins TRBV6-4 to TRBJ2-1; 11 nucleotides align to TRBD2. Losses at the gene ends were 0 bases for V and 6 bases for J; bases not matched to a gene: 1. This CDR3 is 15 amino acids long. Germline CDR1 MRHNA, CDR2 SNTAGT. The CDR3 DNA reads as TGTGCCAGCAGTGACTCTAGCGGGGGGGCCAATGAGCAGTTCTTC. It translates to CASSDSSGGANEQFF.

The rearrangement uses TRBV14 and TRBJ2-2; TRBD1 agrees at 7 bases. Trimming took 3 bases from V and 4 from J; bases not matched to a gene: 14. In germline, CDR1 is SGHDN, CDR2 FVKESK. This CDR3 is built from 18 residues. The CDR3 protein is CASSHRALRTGITGELFF. CDR3 DNA: TGTGCCAGCAGCCACAGGGCGCTTAGGACAGGAATCACCGGGGAGCTGTTTTTT.

This rearrangement joins TRBV3-1 (or the pseudogene TRBV3-2) to TRBJ1-1; D unclear. CDR1 is LGHDT and CDR2 is YNNKEL in the germline V gene (reference sequence). The CDR3 has 13 residues. V gave up 4 bases and J gave up 11 bases, with 17 bases separating them. CDR3 nucleotides: TGTGCCAGCAGCCCCCAAGGCGTCCGAGGGGCTTTCTTT. This codes for CASSPQGVRGAFF.

CDR3 nucleotides: TGCGCCAGCAGCGCGACAGTAAATCAGCCCCAGCATTTT. Translation gives CASSATVNQPQHF. V is TRBV5-1 and J is TRBJ1-5; tentatively, D is TRBD1 (5 bases). The CDR3 runs to 13 residues. The V end was cut by 4 bases, the J end by 4 bases, with 9 bases between. Germline values: CDR1 SGHRS, CDR2 YFSETQ.

The rearrangement uses TRBV5-4 and TRBJ2-7; 7 positions agree with TRBD2. This CDR3 has 13 residues. Trimming removed 4 bases from V and 2 bases from J; junction bases left unmatched: 3. Per germline, CDR1 SGHNT and CDR2 YYREEE (reference sequence). The CDR3 loop reads CASSVGLAYEQYF. The CDR3 DNA follows: TGTGCCAGCAGCGTCGGACTAGCCTACGAGCAGTACTTC.